The clone carrying this T cell receptor beta chain showed up just a few times. This sample is drawn from a study of spatial heterogeneity in lung cancer. Overall study context: Donors were over 70 untreated early-stage non-small cell lung cancer patients. Raw-read counts averaged over ten per unique TCR and UMI combination.

Germline CDR1 reads SQVTM; CDR2 reads ANQGSEA. After removal of 6 bases from V and 0 bases from J, the junction contained 5 bases not matched to a gene. This CDR3 has 14 amino acids. Every TCR cDNA molecule carried a tag that served as a unique molecular identifier. One entry per CDR3 protein, called by TCRdb with MiXCR from the 5' RACE reads. The data contain under 150,000 distinct CDR3 sequences, about 10% of them singletons. Indicated time point: blood at routine non-recurrence follow-up after resection. Extraction of whole RNA from tumor, nontumor lung or frozen PBMC preceded unsorted sequencing. This sequence was found in a female donor with early-stage non-small cell lung cancer. This chain connects TRBV29-1 to TRBJ2-3; the match to TRBD1 covers 8 bases. This specimen was PBMCs, taken at follow-up. CDR3 amino acids: CSVTTGASTDTQYF. The DNA for the CDR3 is TGCAGCGTGACGACAGGGGCTAGCACAGATACGCAGTATTTT.